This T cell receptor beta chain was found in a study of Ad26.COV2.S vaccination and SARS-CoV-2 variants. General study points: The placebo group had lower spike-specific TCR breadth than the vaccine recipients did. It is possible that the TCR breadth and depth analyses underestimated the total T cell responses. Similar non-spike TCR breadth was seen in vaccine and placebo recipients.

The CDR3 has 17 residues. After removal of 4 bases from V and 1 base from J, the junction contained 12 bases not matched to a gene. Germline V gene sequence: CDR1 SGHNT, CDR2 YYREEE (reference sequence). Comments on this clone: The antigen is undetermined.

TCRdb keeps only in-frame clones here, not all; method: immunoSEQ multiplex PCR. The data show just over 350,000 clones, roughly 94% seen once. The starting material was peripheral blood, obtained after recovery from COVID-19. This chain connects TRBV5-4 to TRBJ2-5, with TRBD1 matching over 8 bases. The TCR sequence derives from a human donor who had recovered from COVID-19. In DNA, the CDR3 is TGTGCCAGCAGCAAGGTCGGGACAGGATTATCCCAAGAGACCCAGTACTTC. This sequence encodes CASSKVGTGLSQETQYF.